The text below deals with one T cell receptor beta chain. This record comes from a study of blood T cell repertoires in COVID-19. Whole-study context: The study drew acute and convalescent COVID-19 samples from the United States, Italy and Spain. Sample material is recorded as cDNA or gDNA derived from T cells, B-cell-depleted T cells, or PBMCs.

In the source study's methods: The assay estimated nucleated cells by amplifying reference gene primers. The method was immunoSEQ multiplex PCR; TCRdb's version includes in-frame clones alone and lacks a portion of them. From that table come the V and J calls and clone size; the DNA was used to work out D and trimming. The sample includes roughly 32,000 clones, about 89% of them seen just once. Per germline, CDR1 SGHTA and CDR2 FQGTGA. Trimming removed 4 bases at V and 9 bases at J, with 16 bases between. The length of the CDR3 is 14 residues. Material for sequencing was peripheral blood. The TCR sequence derives from a human donor with active COVID-19. The donor label of this sample is uncertain. The chain uses TRBV7-3 and TRBJ2-1, with a tentative D call TRBD1 (6 bases). The CDR3: CASSSGTGSGEQFF. The CDR3 nucleotides read TGTGCCAGCAGCTCCGGTACAGGGTCGGGTGAGCAGTTCTTC.